The present entry profiles one T cell receptor (beta chain) with its context. These data come from a study of blood T cells in healthy people across ages. Primed by a sample-barcoded 5' primer and a J-beta primer mix, a second PCR proceeded for roughly 6 to 12 cycles. MiXCR was run by TCRdb on the 5' RACE reads, yielding one entry per CDR3 protein. The repertoire holds about 730,000 distinct CDR3 sequences, with 40% to 45% as singletons. The CDR3 sequence is 15 residues long. V lost 1 base, J lost 6 bases, and 14 bases lay in between. Germline CDR1 reads SGDLS; CDR2 reads YYNGEE. About 9.6 milliliters of peripheral blood were drawn from each donor into EDTA-treated tubes.

The receptor was isolated from a woman aged 55 to 70 in good health. The sequenced sample was blood. The chain recombines TRBV9 with TRBJ2-1; D might be TRBD2 (5 bases). The CDR3, as DNA: TGTGCCAGCAGCGTAAGTGGGAGTGAGGGCAATGAGCAGTTCTTC. Protein: CASSVSGSEGNEQFF.